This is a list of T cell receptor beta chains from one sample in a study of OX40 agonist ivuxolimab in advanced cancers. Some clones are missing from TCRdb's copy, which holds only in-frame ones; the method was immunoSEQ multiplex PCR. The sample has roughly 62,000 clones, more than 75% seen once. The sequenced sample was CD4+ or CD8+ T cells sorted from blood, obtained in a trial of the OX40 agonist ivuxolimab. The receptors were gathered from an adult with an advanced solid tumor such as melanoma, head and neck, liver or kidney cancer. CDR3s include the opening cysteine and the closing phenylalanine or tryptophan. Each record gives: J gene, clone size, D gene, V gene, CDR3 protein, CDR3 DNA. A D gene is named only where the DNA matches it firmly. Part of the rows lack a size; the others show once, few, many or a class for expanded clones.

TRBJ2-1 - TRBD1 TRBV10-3 CAIATGEIEDEQFF TGTGCCATCGCGACAGGGGAGATTGAAGATGAGCAGTTCTTC
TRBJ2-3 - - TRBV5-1 CASSLGAEADTQYF TGCGCCAGCAGCTTGGGGGCAGAAGCAGATACGCAGTATTTT
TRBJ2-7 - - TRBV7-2 CASSTLYEQYF TGTGCCAGCAGCACTCTCTACGAGCAGTACTTC
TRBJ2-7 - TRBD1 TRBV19 CASGGRDRVSGEQYF TGTGCCAGTGGGGGCCGAGACAGGGTTTCGGGCGAGCAGTACTTC
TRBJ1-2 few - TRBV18 CASSPESSDSGYGYTF TGTGCCAGCTCACCGGAATCGTCCGACAGTGGGTATGGCTACACCTTC
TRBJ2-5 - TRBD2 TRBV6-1 CASSGSGSRRETQYF TGTGCCAGCAGTGGGAGCGGGAGTCGCCGGGAGACCCAGTACTTC
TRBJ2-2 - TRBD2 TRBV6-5 CASSRGGPGGELFF TGTGCCAGCAGCCGGGGAGGGCCCGGCGGGGAGCTGTTTTTT
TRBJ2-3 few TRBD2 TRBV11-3 CASSLALAGGNSDTQYF TGTGCCAGCAGCTTAGCACTAGCGGGAGGAAATTCAGATACGCAGTATTTT
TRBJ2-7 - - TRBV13 CASSPARDTDYEQYF TGTGCCAGCAGCCCCGCCCGGGACACGGACTACGAGCAGTACTTC
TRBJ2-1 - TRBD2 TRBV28 CASSLEGLGNEQFF TGTGCCAGCAGTTTAGAGGGACTAGGTAATGAGCAGTTCTTC
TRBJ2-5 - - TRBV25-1 CASSESKALRLQETQYF TGTGCCAGCAGTGAATCAAAGGCGCTGCGGTTACAAGAGACCCAGTACTTC
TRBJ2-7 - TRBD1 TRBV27 CASRRPGQEAEQYF TGTGCCAGCAGACGACCGGGACAGGAGGCCGAGCAGTACTTC
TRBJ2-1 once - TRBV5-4 CASSFSTGSWGDEQFF TGTGCCAGCAGCTTCTCGACGGGTTCTTGGGGGGATGAGCAGTTCTTC
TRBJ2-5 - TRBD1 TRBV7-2 CASSISRGQEETQYF TGTGCCAGCAGCATTAGCAGGGGGCAGGAGGAGACCCAGTACTTC